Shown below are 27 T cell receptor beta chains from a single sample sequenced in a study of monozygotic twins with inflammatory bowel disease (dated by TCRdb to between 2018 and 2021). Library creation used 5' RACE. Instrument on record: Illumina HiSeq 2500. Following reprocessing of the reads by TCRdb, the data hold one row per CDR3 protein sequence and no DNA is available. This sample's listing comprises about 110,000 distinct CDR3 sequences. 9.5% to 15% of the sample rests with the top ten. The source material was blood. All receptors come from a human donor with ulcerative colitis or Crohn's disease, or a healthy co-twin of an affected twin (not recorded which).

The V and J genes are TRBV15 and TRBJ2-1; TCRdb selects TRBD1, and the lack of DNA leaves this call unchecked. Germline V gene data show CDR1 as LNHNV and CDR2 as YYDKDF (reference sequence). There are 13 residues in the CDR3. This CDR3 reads CATSRGGQQEQFF.

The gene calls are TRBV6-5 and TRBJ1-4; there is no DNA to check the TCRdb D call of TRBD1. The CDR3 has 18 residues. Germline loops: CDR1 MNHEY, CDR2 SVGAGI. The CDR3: CASSYSPTGGVTNEKLFF.

CDR3: CSARRLAGGTGELFF. The chain uses TRBV20-1 and TRBJ2-2; the D gene TCRdb calls, TRBD2, cannot be checked with no DNA. Germline V CDR1 and CDR2: DFQATT, SNEGSKA (reference sequence). The CDR3 loop spans 15 amino acids.

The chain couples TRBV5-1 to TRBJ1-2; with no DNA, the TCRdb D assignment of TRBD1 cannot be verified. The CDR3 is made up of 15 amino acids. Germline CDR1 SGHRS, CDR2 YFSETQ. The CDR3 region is CASSPDRGNGYGYTF.

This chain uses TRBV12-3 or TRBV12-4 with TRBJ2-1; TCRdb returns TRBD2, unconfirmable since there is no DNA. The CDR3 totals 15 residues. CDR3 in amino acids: CASSQTSGGADEQFF.

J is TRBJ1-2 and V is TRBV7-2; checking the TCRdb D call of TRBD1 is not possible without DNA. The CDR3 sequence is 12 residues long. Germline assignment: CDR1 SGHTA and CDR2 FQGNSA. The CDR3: CASSAVSDGYTF.

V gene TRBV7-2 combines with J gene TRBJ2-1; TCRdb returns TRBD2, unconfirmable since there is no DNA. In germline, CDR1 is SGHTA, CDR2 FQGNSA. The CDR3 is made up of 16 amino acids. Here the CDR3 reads CASSFPTSGTLNEQFF.

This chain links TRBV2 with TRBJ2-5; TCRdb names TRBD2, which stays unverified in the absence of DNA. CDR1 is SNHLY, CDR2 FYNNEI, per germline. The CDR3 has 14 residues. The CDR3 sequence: CASKSGSVQETQYF.

CDR3 amino acids: CASSEGTSGRSETQYF. V gene TRBV5-1 combines with J gene TRBJ2-5; with no DNA, the TCRdb D assignment of TRBD2 cannot be verified. CDR3 size: 16 residues. Germline CDR1 SGHRS, CDR2 YFSETQ.

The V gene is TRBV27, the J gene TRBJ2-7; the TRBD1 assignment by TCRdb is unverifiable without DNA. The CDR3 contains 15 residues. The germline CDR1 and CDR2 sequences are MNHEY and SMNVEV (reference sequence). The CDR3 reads CATIRRAGGGYEQYF.

The CDR3 region is CASSFGLAGGREQFF. The chain uses TRBV9 and TRBJ2-1; the D gene TCRdb calls, TRBD2, cannot be checked with no DNA. This CDR3 comprises 15 residues. Germline lookup yields CDR1 SGDLS and CDR2 YYNGEE. Full variable domain (remainder filled in from reference TRBV9 and TRBJ2-1): DSGVTQTPKHLITATGQRVTLRCSPRSGDLSVYWYQQSLDQGLQFLIQYYNGEERAKGNILERFSAQQFPDLHSELNLSSLELGDSALYFCASSFGLAGGREQFFGPGTRLTVL.

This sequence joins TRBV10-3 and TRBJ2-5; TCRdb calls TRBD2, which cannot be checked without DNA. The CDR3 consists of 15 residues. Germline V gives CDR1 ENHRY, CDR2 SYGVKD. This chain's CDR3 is CAITADPGNMETQYF.

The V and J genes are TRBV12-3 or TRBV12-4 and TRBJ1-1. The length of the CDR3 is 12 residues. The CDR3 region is CASRSPVSEAFF.

The CDR3 sequence is CATSLDGSSYNEQFF. The chain links TRBV15 to TRBJ2-1. From germline, CDR1 is LNHNV and CDR2 YYDKDF (reference sequence). The CDR3 covers 15 residues.

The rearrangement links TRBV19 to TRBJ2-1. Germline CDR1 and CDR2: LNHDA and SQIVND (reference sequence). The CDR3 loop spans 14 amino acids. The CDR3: CASSMEGNIDEQFF.

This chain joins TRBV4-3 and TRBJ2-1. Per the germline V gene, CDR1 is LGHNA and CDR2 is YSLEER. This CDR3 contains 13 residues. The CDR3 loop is CASSQEGGDEQFF.

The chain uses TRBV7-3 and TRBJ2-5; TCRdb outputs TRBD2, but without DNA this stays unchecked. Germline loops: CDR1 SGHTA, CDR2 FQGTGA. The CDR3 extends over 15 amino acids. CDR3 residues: CASSGSGGAFGTQYF.

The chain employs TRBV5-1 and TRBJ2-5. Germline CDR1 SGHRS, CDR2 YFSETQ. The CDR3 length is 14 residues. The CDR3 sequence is CASSVEVFQETQYF.

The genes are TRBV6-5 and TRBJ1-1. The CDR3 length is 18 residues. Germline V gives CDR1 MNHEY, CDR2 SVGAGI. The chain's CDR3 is CASSYSTERARGNTEAFF.

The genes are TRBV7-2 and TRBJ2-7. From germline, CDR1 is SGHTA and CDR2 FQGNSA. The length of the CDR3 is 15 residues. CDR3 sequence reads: CASSKDGGRAYEQYF.

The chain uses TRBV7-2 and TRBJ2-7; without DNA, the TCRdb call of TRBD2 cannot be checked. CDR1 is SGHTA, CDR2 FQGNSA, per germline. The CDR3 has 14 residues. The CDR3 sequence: CASSLQGPRDEQYF.

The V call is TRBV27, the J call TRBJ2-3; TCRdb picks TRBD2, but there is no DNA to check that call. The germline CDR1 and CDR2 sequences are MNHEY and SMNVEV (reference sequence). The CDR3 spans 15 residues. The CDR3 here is CASSPSGGATDTQYF.

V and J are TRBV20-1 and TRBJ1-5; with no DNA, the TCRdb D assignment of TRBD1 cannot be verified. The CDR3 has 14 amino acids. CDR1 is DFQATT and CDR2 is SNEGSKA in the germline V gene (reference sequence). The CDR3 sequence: CSATDRRLNQPQHF.

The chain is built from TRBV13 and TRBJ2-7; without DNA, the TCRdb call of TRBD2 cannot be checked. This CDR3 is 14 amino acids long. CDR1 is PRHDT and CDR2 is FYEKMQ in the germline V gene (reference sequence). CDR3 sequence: CASSLTRKKNEQYF.

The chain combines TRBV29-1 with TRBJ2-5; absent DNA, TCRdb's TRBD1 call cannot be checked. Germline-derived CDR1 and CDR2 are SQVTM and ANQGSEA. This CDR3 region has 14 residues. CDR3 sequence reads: CSVPTGDRGETQYF.

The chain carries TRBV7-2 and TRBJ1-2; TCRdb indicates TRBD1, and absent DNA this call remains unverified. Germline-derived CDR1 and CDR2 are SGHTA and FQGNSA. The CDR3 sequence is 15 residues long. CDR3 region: CASSPPGQQNYGYTF.

CDR3 sequence reads: CASSQGRGTDTQYF. The chain joins TRBV12-3 or TRBV12-4 to TRBJ2-3; TCRdb returns TRBD2, unconfirmable since there is no DNA. This CDR3 is built from 14 residues.